This T cell receptor (beta chain) was found in a study of post-analysis software for immune sequencing data. General study points: Samples made in the same batch grouped tightly together by F measure. Those with multiple sclerosis, the patient group, showed significantly lower normalized Chao1 diversity than controls. Controls had lower frequencies than patients of four or five TRBV segments, which included TRBV5-6, TRBV5-1 and TRBV20-1.

The CDR3 extends over 16 amino acids. V dropped 0 bases and J dropped 5; count of bases not matched to a gene: 6. In germline, CDR1 is MNHEY, CDR2 SVGAGI. The authors incorporated unique molecular identifiers into the TCR beta cDNA libraries. Researchers reported approximately 480,000 cDNA molecules coming from around 1 to 10 million T cells. TCRdb re-analysed the PCR reads in MiXCR, keeping a single row per CDR3 protein. The sample yields approximately 360,000 distinct CDR3 sequences, around 33% seen once. Comments on this clonotype: Its cognate antigen is unknown.

Sequences were obtained from blood. The source is a girl between 5 and 17 years old with multiple sclerosis. The chain links TRBV6-5 to TRBJ2-1, with 8 bases identical to TRBD1. The CDR3 coding sequence is TGTGCCAGCAGTTACTCGATGGACAGGGTAGACAATGAGCAGTTCTTC. It yields the protein CASSYSMDRVDNEQFF.